This T cell receptor (beta chain) was captured in a study of blood T cell repertoires in COVID-19. About the research overall: Samples representing acute and convalescent COVID-19 were sourced from the United States, Italy and Spain. PBMCs, B-cell-depleted T cells, or T cells provided the cDNA or gDNA that made up the material.

Germline V gene sequence: CDR1 SGHRS, CDR2 YFSETQ. V gave up 6 bases and J gave up 4 bases; unmatched junction bases: 8. The CDR3 spans 14 residues. Using immunoSEQ multiplex PCR, the repertoire was profiled, and TCRdb retains in-frame clones only, with some absent. The sample includes 200,000 to 250,000 clones, 80% to 90% of them seen just once. Adults between roughly 18 and 90 years of age took part from about two dozen US areas. Within 2 weeks of study entry, exposed participants had contacted a PCR-confirmed or clinician-diagnosed COVID-19 case. The origin of this receptor is a woman in her forties or fifties who had been exposed to COVID-19. The chain combines TRBV5-1 with TRBJ2-5; TRBD2 agrees at 8 bases. The sequencing input was PBMCs or T cells enriched from blood (not recorded which). The DNA for the CDR3 is TGCGCCAGCACCCTCAGCGGGGGCCGAGAGACCCAGTACTTC. It codes for CASTLSGGRETQYF.